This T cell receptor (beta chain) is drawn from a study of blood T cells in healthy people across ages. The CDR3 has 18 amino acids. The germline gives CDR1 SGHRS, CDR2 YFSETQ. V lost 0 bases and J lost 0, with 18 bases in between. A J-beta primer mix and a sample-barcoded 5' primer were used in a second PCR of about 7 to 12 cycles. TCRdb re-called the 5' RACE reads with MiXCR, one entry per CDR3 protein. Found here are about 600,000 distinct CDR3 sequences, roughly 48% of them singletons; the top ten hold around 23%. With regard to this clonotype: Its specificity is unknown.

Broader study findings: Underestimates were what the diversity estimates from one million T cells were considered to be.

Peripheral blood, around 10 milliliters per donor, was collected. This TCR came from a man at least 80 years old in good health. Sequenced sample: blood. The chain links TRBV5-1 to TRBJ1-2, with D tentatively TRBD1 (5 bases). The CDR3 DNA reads TGCGCCAGCAGCTTGGAAGCCCAGGGACGGGGTGCTAACTATGGCTACACCTTC. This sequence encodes CASSLEAQGRGANYGYTF.